These T cell receptor beta chains were read from a single sample in a study of graft-versus-host responses after intestinal transplantation. No cognate antigen is known for these TCRs. Clones were sequenced by immunoSEQ multiplex PCR, and TCRdb holds only the in-frame ones, with some missing. The table has more than 95,000 clones, 90% seen once. The specimen was unstimulated CD4+ T cells sorted from spleen or lymph node cells, collected before intestinal transplant. These receptors were obtained from a human donor who received an intestinal transplant. Each CDR3 is given with its conserved first and last residue.

J | V | CDR3
TRBJ1-5 | TRBV19 | CASSIDRRRFDRENQPQHF
TRBJ1-5 | TRBV4-1 | CASSQDGEGGQPQHF
TRBJ1-5 | TRBV27 | CASSPLGIAATYQPQHF
TRBJ1-5 | TRBV15 | CATSRDFGDRASSNQPQHF
TRBJ2-3 | TRBV23-1 | CASSPGLNTDTQYF
TRBJ2-1 | TRBV7-9 | CASSLDAVPRPSYNEQFF
TRBJ2-3 | TRBV29-1 | CSVEGAGGTDTQYF
TRBJ1-4 | TRBV30 | CAWSYREREKLFF
TRBJ2-3 | TRBV6-5 | CASSYSGRADTQYF
TRBJ2-1 | TRBV5-1 | CASSKASGSDEQFF
TRBJ1-5 | TRBV5-6 | CASSLGGRGNQPQHF
TRBJ2-5 | TRBV9 | CASSVGGLAGLQETQYF
TRBJ1-2 | TRBV5-4 | CASSSWTGWEGYTF
TRBJ2-7 | TRBV6-5 | CASSPPGGSNEQYF
TRBJ1-1 | TRBV6-6 | CASRGQGDTEAFF
TRBJ2-2 | TRBV4-1 | CASSQEGLAGGANTGELFF
TRBJ2-5 | TRBV7-3 | CASSLGVGRAAETQYF
TRBJ2-7 | TRBV28 | CASSPGRGRTLFYEQYF
TRBJ2-2 | TRBV10-1 | CASSPRTSYGELFF
TRBJ2-5 | TRBV9 | CASSPLATSETQYF
TRBJ2-5 | TRBV6-5 | CASSPLADYQETQYF
TRBJ2-1 | TRBV9 | CASSVAGSGKYNEQFF
TRBJ1-5 | TRBV7-6 | CASSLAMRRGQPQHF
TRBJ2-1 | TRBV7-9 | CASGGGSNEQFF
TRBJ2-1 | TRBV9 | CASSVVGTSGVLEQFF
TRBJ2-6 | TRBV5-1 | CASSALQGSGANVLTF
TRBJ1-3 | TRBV28 | CASAITGTSSGNTIYF
TRBJ1-1 | TRBV2 | CASRTGKGNTEAFF
TRBJ2-2 | TRBV5-5 | CASSFSGELFF
TRBJ1-1 | TRBV7-8 | CASSNSMNTEAFF
TRBJ2-2 | TRBV6-1 | CASSLGAGELFF
TRBJ2-7 | TRBV4-2 | CASSPTFPGLGEEQYF